Reported below is one TCR beta chain. What this receptor recognizes is not known. No much larger clone is present one base from it, and per-base qualities are unavailable. CD8 naive samples were obtained by positive selection for CCR7 among CD45RO-negative cells, yielding a CD45RA+CCR7+ population from which TemRA cells were excluded. Donors were healthy HIV-negative adults with no recently reported acute infections or vaccinations. Every donor was a Caucasian adult living in Nashville, Tennessee, USA. Blood was obtained by leukapheresis, after which PBMCs were separated by Ficoll-Histopaque density gradient centrifugation and cryopreserved in liquid nitrogen vapor phase. Analytical flow cytometry was used to check the purity and quantity of each magnetically sorted T cell population. Each sorted fraction had its genomic DNA isolated and then quantified by UV absorbance on a Nanodrop 2000c. This sample is drawn from a study of shared clonotypes between healthy human individuals (dated by TCRdb to 2020 to 2021). Regarding the research as a whole: Two women and three men aged 18 to 49 years were included in the cohort. To increase sequencing depth and limit assay-specific biases, different laboratories used diverse techniques to prepare libraries and sequence TCR repertoires. For each donor, three plates each were used for CD4 naive and CD4 memory, two plates were used for CD8 naive, and one plate was used for CD8 memory. Per donor, leukapheresis produced somewhere between about 0.85 and 9.5 billion PBMCs. Blood TCR repertoires of a handful of healthy adults were deeply sequenced to estimate repertoire size and the extent of clonotype sharing between individuals. Study-level results and caveats: The genetic and exposure-history diversity represented was limited by the small number of donors. Estimated clonotype richness was generally larger for naive than for memory subsets. Pairwise subsampling led to the expectation that sequencing depth would affect the degree of clonotype sharing among donors. Even with the large sequencing depth, rarefaction of the sorted-subset datasets indicated that sequencing was incomplete. Sampling was restricted to blood, and TCR repertoires in tissue are likely to differ from TCR repertoires in blood. Compared with non-shared clonotypes, the clonotypes found in all four sorted-subset donors had higher generation probabilities. Across a few donors, about 5% of naive CD4, around 3.3% of naive CD8, under 2.5% of memory CD4, and approximately 0.4% of memory CD8 clonotypes were shared.

Using the deep immunoSEQ assay, multiplex PCR amplified TCR CDR3 regions from genomic DNA. For each cell subset, the extracted genomic DNA was distributed evenly across all wells of several immunoSEQ 96-well plates, and each plate served as one replicate. For sorted subsets, each replicate PCR was loaded with about 0.2 ug genomic DNA, equivalent to 25,000 to 35,000 T cell genomes. Purified libraries were measured with a Qubit 3.0 fluorometer, size-checked on a Bioanalyzer 2100, and measured again with the KAPA Library Quantification kit. A separate single-read 150-cycle Illumina NextSeq 550 flow cell was used to sequence each immunoSEQ 96-well plate. Per the original workflow: The immunoSEQ output contained only junctional sequences without quality scores, so filtering could not match that applied to full-length reads. Sequences were annotated with PyIR, a Python wrapper for IgBLAST v1.9, and V/J genes and CDR3 were assigned using IMGT germline references. Reads were filtered out if the reads had weak V/J assignments (E-value above 1e-6), no CDR3, stop codons, out-of-frame junctions, or ambiguous translated residues. V3J clonotypes were defined as sequences sharing an identical inferred V gene, J gene, and CDR3 amino acid sequence. To compute the percentage overlap between repertoires, the number of shared unique clonotypes was divided by the size of the smaller repertoire. Three approaches were used to assess repertoire richness: RTK rarefaction, the Chao1 estimator, and Recon v2.1 estimates of unobserved clonotypes. For all TCRbeta clonotypes obtained by the gDNA method from a handful of donors, generation probabilities were computed with OLGA. TCRdb limited this immuneACCESS table to in-frame rearrangements with V and J called. A share of clones is missing; checked studies link under half to unresolved V genes, and the rest is unexplained. V and J calls and clone size are copied from that table; D and trimming were computed from the DNA. The sample table records around 2.1 million clones; more than 85% of these occur just once. The ten largest clones represent 1.5% to 2% of the sample.

The CDR3 has 13 amino acids, counting the end cysteine and phenylalanine. CDR3 DNA only is kept here, 39 bases in frame from base 1. A distance of 10 bases separates the germline ends of V and J, which lose 5 bases and 2 bases respectively. In the germline V gene, CDR1 corresponds to MDHEN and CDR2 to SYDVKM. The chain is made from TRBV28 and TRBJ2-7; tentative D gene TRBD1, with 6 bases matching. Sequenced: naive CD8+ T cells from PBMCs. The cell subset or site label here, explained by the study, means: CD45RA+CCR7+. This receptor was obtained from a man between 18 and 35 years old in good health. Some clones in this sample may be carry-over from other donors' samples. The CDR3 in this case is CASSRTDTYEQYF. DNA sequence: TGTGCCAGCAGTCGGACAGATACCTACGAGCAGTACTTC.